Following are 5 T cell receptor beta chains from one sample sequenced in a study of cytomegalovirus exposure and HLA in healthy donors. Primers for the PCR totalled 60 Vbeta and 13 Jbeta. Repertoires were generated with immunoSEQ multiplex PCR, while TCRdb's copy carries only in-frame clones and drops some. The profile shows around 190,000 clones, about 9.4% of them singletons. The sequencing input was PBMCs. The receptors here all came from a woman in her 30s in good health and CMV-seropositive.

This clone was counted only a few times. The rearrangement uses TRBV10-3 and TRBJ2-7, with 9 bases fitting TRBD2. Germline-derived CDR1 and CDR2 are ENHRY and SYGVKD. Trimming at V came to 7 bases and at J to 6 bases, leaving 10 bases not matched to a gene. The CDR3 runs to 14 residues. The CDR3 DNA reads as TGTGCCATCAAACCGGCGGGAGGGCCGGTCGAGCAGTACTTC. It yields the protein CAIKPAGGPVEQYF.

This chain connects TRBV10-3 to TRBJ1-2; 7 bases fit TRBD1. The CDR3 consists of 14 residues. The V gene's germline CDR1 is ENHRY and CDR2 SYGVKD. Trimming at V came to 4 bases and at J to 3 bases, leaving 5 bases not matched to a gene. CDR3 residues: CAISGQGLDYGYTF. The DNA for the CDR3 is TGTGCCATCAGTGGACAGGGTCTTGACTATGGCTACACCTTC.

This clone was seen a handful of times. The rearrangement uses TRBV19 and TRBJ1-4; 7 nucleotides align to TRBD1. The CDR3 totals 15 residues. Looked up from germline, CDR1 is LNHDA and CDR2 is SQIVND (reference sequence). V was pared by 10 bases and J by 7 bases, with 15 bases of the junction left unmatched. The CDR3 nucleotides read TGTGCCATCGGCGCTAACAGGGGAATTGGTGAAAAACTGTTTTTT. Translating it yields CAIGANRGIGEKLFF.

This clone appeared a few times. The CDR3 reads CASSPGTGSGTEAFF. CDR3 in DNA: TGTGCCAGCAGTCCCGGGACAGGGTCGGGCACTGAAGCTTTCTTT. The V call is TRBV28, the J call TRBJ1-1, with 9 bases matching TRBD1. V trimming: 5 bases; J trimming: 4 bases; junction bases outside the gene matches: 8. The CDR3 extends over 15 amino acids. CDR1 and CDR2 from the germline V gene are MDHEN and SYDVKM. Looking up the rest from reference TRBV28 and TRBJ1-1 gives the full variable domain: DVKVTQSSRYLVKRTGEKVFLECVQDMDHENMFWYRQDPGLGLRLIYFSYDVKMKEKGDIPEGYSVSREKKERFSLILESASTNQTSMYLCASSPGTGSGTEAFFGQGTRLTVV.

V usage is TRBV6-1 and J usage is TRBJ2-7; unclear D gene. CDR1 MNHNS and CDR2 SASEGT come from the germline V gene. V dropped 6 bases and J dropped 3 bases, with 6 bases sitting between them. The CDR3 sequence is 11 residues long. The chain's CDR3 is CASSTYYEQYF. CDR3 in DNA: TGTGCCAGCAGCACCTACTACGAGCAGTACTTC.